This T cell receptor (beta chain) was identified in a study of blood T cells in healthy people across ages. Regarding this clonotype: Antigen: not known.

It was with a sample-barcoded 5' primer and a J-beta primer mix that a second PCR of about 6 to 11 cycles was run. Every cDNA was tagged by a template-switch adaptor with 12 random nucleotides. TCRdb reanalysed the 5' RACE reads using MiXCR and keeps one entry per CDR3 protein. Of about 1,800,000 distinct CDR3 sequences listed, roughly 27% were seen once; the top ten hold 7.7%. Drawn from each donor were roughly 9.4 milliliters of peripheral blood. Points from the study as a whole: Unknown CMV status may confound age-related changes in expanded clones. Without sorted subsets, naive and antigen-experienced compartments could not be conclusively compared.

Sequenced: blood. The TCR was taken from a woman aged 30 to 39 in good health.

This CDR3 reads CASSSTGAINQPQHF. Here the CDR3 DNA reads TGTGCCAGCAGCTCGACAGGGGCGATCAATCAGCCCCAGCATTTT. V gene TRBV7-9 combines with J gene TRBJ1-5; 8 bases match TRBD1. The CDR3 contains 15 residues. Unmatched junction bases numbered 5, after V lost 4 bases and J lost 3 bases. CDR1 is SEHNR and CDR2 is FQNEAQ in the germline V gene (reference sequence).